This T cell receptor beta chain was recorded in a study of T cells in women clearing cervical HPV infection. Overall study context: Controls' single incident HPV16 infection cleared within 12 months without precancer. Controls gave blood once infection was undetectable; cases at lesion identification.

General study findings and limits: Repertoire richness, not evenness, was significantly elevated in CIN3+ cases versus controls.

Germline CDR1 SGHTA, CDR2 FQGTGA. CDR3 length: 17 amino acids. The V gene end was trimmed by 1 base and the J gene end by 4 bases; junction bases not matched to a gene: 9. Libraries were prepared by immunoSEQ multiplex PCR; TCRdb keeps only in-frame clonotypes and omits some of them. The repertoire table contains around 30,000 clones. Points on this clone: Antigen specificity is unknown. The missing CDR3 end, 3 residues past where the read stops, is filled in from the germline J gene.

The sequence was obtained from a woman aged 18 to 75 with a cervical HPV16 infection that either progressed to CIN3+ or cleared (not recorded which). The sample was blood buffy coat. This sequence joins TRBV7-3 and TRBJ1-2, with TRBD1 matching 10 bases. The sequenced part of the CDR3 DNA is TGTGCCAGCAGCTTAATGTCTTGGGACAGGGGACGCTATGGC. As protein: CASSLMSWDRGRYG. The CDR3 in full is CASSLMSWDRGRYGYTF.